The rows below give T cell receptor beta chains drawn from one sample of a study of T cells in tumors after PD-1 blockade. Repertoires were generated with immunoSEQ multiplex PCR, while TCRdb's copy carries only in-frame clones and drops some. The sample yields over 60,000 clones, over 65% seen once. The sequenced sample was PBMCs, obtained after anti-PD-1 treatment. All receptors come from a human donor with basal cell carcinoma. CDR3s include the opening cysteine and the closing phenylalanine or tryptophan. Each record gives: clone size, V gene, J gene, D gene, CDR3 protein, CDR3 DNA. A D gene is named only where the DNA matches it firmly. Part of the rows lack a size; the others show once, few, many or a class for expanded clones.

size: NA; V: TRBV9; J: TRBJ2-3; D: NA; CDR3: CASTKDQVSTDTQYF; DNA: TGTGCCAGCACCAAGGATCAGGTTAGCACAGATACGCAGTATTTT
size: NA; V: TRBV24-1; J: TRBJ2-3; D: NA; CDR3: CATSDSWWSTDTQYF; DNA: TGTGCCACCAGTGATTCCTGGTGGAGCACAGATACGCAGTATTTT
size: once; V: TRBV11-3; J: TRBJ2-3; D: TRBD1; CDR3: CASSLRTGGASDTQYF; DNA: TGTGCCAGCAGCCTTCGCACAGGGGGCGCATCAGATACGCAGTATTTT
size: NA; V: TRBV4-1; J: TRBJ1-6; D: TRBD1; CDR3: CASSQSGTGSFSPLHF; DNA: TGCGCCAGCAGCCAATCAGGGACAGGAAGTTTTTCACCCCTCCACTTT
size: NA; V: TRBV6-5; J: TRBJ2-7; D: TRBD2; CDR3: CASSYVGLAGSYEQYF; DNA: TGTGCCAGCAGTTACGTAGGACTAGCGGGGTCTTACGAGCAGTACTTC
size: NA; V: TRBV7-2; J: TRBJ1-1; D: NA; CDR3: CASSLLMNTEAFF; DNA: TGTGCCAGCAGCTTACTCATGAACACTGAAGCTTTCTTT
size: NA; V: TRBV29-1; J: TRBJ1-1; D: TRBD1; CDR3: CSVNSQGGGTEAFF; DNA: TGCAGCGTTAACTCACAGGGGGGTGGGACTGAAGCTTTCTTT
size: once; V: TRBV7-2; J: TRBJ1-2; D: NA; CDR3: CASSSPGSGRGYTF; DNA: TGTGCCAGCAGCTCCCCCGGCAGTGGGCGAGGCTACACCTTC
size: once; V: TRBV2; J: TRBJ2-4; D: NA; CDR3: CASSGDRRSNIQYF; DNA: TGTGCCAGCAGTGGAGACAGGAGGTCGAACATTCAGTACTTC
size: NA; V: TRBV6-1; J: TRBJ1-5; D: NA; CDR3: CASSEYYNSNSNQPQHF; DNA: TGTGCCAGCAGTGAATATTACAACTCCAATAGCAATCAGCCCCAGCATTTT
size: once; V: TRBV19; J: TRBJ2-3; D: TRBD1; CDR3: CASSISDRGHTDTQYF; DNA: TGTGCCAGTAGTATATCGGACAGGGGGCATACAGATACGCAGTATTTT
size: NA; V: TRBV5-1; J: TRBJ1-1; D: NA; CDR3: CASSLGHKNTEAFF; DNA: TGCGCCAGCAGCTTGGGACACAAGAACACTGAAGCTTTCTTT
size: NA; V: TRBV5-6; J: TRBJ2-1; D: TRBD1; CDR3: CASSVTGANLYNEQFF; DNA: TGTGCCAGCAGCGTGACAGGGGCCAACCTATACAATGAGCAGTTCTTC
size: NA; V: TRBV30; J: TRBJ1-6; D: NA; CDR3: CAWSVGEIKSPLHF; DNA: TGTGCCTGGAGTGTTGGGGAAATAAAATCACCCCTCCACTTT
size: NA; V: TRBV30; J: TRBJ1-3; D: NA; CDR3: CVTWVGSGNTIYF; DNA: TGTGTCACATGGGTTGGCTCTGGAAACACCATATATTTT
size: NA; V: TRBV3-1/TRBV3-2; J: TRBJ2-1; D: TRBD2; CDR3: CASSQSTSSNEQFF; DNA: TGTGCCAGCAGCCAATCGACTAGCAGCAATGAGCAGTTCTTC
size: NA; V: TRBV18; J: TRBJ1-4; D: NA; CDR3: CASSPPDQGTGKLFF; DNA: TGTGCCAGCTCACCACCGGATCAGGGAACTGGAAAACTGTTTTTT
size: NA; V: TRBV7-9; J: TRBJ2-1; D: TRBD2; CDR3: CASSPLWTSGYNEQFF; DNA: TGTGCCAGCAGCCCTCTGTGGACTAGCGGCTACAATGAGCAGTTCTTC
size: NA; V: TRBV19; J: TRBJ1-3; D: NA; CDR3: CASSRQISGNTIYF; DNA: TGTGCCAGTAGTAGACAGATCTCTGGAAACACCATATATTTT
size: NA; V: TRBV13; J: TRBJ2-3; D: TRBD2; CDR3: CASSLTSGPSTDTQYF; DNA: TGTGCCAGCAGCCTCACTAGCGGACCTTCCACAGATACGCAGTATTTT
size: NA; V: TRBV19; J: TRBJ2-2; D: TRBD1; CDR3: CASTNLRGQGNTGELFF; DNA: TGTGCCAGTACCAACCTCCGGGGACAGGGAAACACCGGGGAGCTGTTTTTT
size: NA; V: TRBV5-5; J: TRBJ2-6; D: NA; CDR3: CASSYLYSGANVLTF; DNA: TGTGCCAGCAGCTACCTTTACTCTGGGGCCAACGTCCTGACTTTC
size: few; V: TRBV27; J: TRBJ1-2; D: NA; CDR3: CASSLSFVAESYGYTF; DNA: TGTGCCAGCAGTTTATCGTTTGTGGCGGAGTCCTATGGCTACACCTTC
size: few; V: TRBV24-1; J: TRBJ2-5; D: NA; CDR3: CATSDISATGRETQYF; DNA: TGTGCCACCAGTGACATTTCTGCTACAGGTCGGGAGACCCAGTACTTC
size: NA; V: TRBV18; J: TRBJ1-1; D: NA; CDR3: CASSPWGNTEAFF; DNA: TGTGCCAGCTCACCTTGGGGGAATACTGAAGCTTTCTTT
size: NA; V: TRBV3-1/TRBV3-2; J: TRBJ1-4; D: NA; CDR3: CASSPGALSNEKLFF; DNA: TGTGCCAGCAGCCCGGGGGCGTTATCTAATGAAAAACTGTTTTTT
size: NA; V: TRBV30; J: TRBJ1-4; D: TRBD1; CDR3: CAWNRDRGEKLFF; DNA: TGTGCCTGGAATCGGGACAGGGGTGAAAAACTGTTTTTT
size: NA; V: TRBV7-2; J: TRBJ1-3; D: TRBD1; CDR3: CASSSTGGSGNTIYF; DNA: TGTGCCAGCAGCTCTACAGGGGGCAGTGGAAACACCATATATTTT
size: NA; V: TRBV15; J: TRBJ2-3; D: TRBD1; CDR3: CATSPDRGSYTQYF; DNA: TGTGCCACCAGCCCGGACAGGGGGTCTTATACGCAGTATTTT
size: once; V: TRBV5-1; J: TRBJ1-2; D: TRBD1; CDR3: CASSLSGQGAYGYTF; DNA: TGCGCCAGCAGCTTATCGGGACAGGGGGCCTATGGCTACACCTTC
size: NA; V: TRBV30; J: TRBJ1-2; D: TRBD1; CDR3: CACPRDSVYGYTF; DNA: TGTGCCTGCCCCCGGGACAGTGTCTATGGCTACACCTTC
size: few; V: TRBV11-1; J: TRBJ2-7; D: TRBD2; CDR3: CASSLWRGKAYEQYF; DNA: TGTGCCAGCAGCTTATGGCGGGGGAAGGCCTACGAGCAGTACTTC
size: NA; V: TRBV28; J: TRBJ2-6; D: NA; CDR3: CASASQGSGANVLTF; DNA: TGTGCCAGCGCCTCGCAGGGTTCTGGGGCCAACGTCCTGACTTTC
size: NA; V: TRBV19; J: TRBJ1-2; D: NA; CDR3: CASSPTGTDYGYTF; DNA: TGTGCCAGTAGTCCTACAGGTACCGACTATGGCTACACCTTC
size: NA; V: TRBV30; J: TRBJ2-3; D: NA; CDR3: CAWMGGGKWIDTQYF; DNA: TGTGCCTGGATGGGCGGAGGGAAATGGATTGATACGCAGTATTTT
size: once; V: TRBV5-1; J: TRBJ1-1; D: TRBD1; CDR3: CASSPMGQTSTEAFF; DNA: TGCGCCAGCAGCCCCATGGGACAGACGAGCACTGAAGCTTTCTTT